The 20 T cell receptor beta chains below were found in one sample sequenced in a study of T cells after somatic rescue of genetic block. The assay was immunoSEQ multiplex PCR, and TCRdb's table has in-frame clones only and misses some. The sample comprises 50,000 to 60,000 clones, 96% of which are singletons, and roughly 0.077% rests with the top ten. Material: peripheral blood mononuclear cells (PBMCs). The receptors originated from a child younger than two.

The J gene is TRBJ1-5, the V gene TRBV19, with D tentatively TRBD1 (5 bases). Trimming took off 5 bases at V and 6 bases at J, with 8 bases between the two ends. CDR3 size: 12 residues. The germline V gene encodes CDR1 LNHDA and CDR2 SQIVND (reference sequence). The DNA for the CDR3 is TGTGCCAGTAGTCCGCAGGGTCAGCCCCAGCATTTT. Its protein product is CASSPQGQPQHF.

The V call is TRBV4-2, the J call TRBJ2-3; D possibly uses TRBD1 or TRBD2 (5 bases each). Germline CDR1 is LGHNA and CDR2 is YNFKEQ. V lost 4 bases to trimming and J lost 1 base, with 9 bases between them. This CDR3 spans 14 amino acids. CDR3 sequence reads: CASSPQGGTDTQYF. The CDR3 nucleotides are TGTGCCAGCAGCCCTCAGGGAGGCACAGATACGCAGTATTTT.

This clone was recorded a few times. The chain uses TRBV6-1 and TRBJ2-4, with D perhaps matching TRBD1 (7 bases). V was cut by 2 bases and J by 0 bases, with 14 bases left in between. The CDR3 covers 17 residues. Germline V CDR1 and CDR2: MNHNS, SASEGT. The CDR3 region has the DNA TGTGCCAGCAGTGAACGGGGGACAGTTCTAGCCAAAAACATTCAGTACTTC. Protein sequence: CASSERGTVLAKNIQYF.

The rearrangement uses TRBV27 and TRBJ1-4; D might be TRBD1 (6 bases). This CDR3 region has 14 residues. Trimming cost V 6 bases and J 4 bases, with 12 bases left between them. Germline V gene data show CDR1 as MNHEY and CDR2 as SMNVEV (reference sequence). The CDR3 DNA follows: TGTGCCAGCAGCGCCAGGGGCTATAATGAAAAACTGTTTTTT. Translating it yields CASSARGYNEKLFF.

The chain couples TRBV6-1 to TRBJ1-5, with D possibly being TRBD1 (5 bases). The germline gives CDR1 MNHNS, CDR2 SASEGT. The ends were cut back, 6 bases at V and 5 bases at J, with 11 bases in the middle. The CDR3 contains 13 residues. This chain's CDR3 is CASRYPGDQPQHF. In nucleotides, the CDR3 is TGTGCCAGCAGATACCCGGGGGATCAGCCCCAGCATTTT.

V is TRBV6-1 and J is TRBJ1-1; no firm D call. The germline CDR1 and CDR2 sequences are MNHNS and SASEGT. This CDR3 has 10 residues. Between the trimmed V and J ends, which lost 3 bases and 4 bases, there was a span of 0 bases. The CDR3 is CASSDTEAFF. The CDR3 DNA is TGTGCCAGCAGTGACACTGAAGCTTTCTTT.

On this clone: At the DNA level, this CDR3 is encoded by other sequences in the same sample as well. The chain employs TRBV11-2 and TRBJ2-7; 7 positions agree with TRBD2. This CDR3 has 15 residues. CDR1 is SGHAT and CDR2 is FQNNGV in the germline V gene. After removal of 0 bases from V and 4 bases from J, the junction contained 6 bases not matched to a gene. Here the CDR3 DNA reads TGTGCCAGCAGCTTAGAGGCAGGGACTACTTACGAGCAGTACTTC. It translates to CASSLEAGTTYEQYF.

The rearrangement links TRBV5-5 to TRBJ2-7; 9 bases are a match to TRBD2. This CDR3 is 15 amino acids long. The germline V gene encodes CDR1 SGHKS and CDR2 YYEKEE (reference sequence). V dropped 0 bases and J dropped 2; count of bases not matched to a gene: 3. Here the CDR3 reads CASSLVPSGAYEQYF. The CDR3 DNA is TGTGCCAGCAGCTTGGTCCCTAGCGGGGCCTACGAGCAGTACTTC.

This clone showed up just a few times. The rearrangement joins TRBV6-1 to TRBJ1-2; possibly TRBD1 for D (5 bases). The CDR3 has 14 residues. From germline, CDR1 is MNHNS and CDR2 SASEGT. The V gene lost 7 bases and the J gene lost 2 bases, with 14 bases spanning the gap. CDR3 bases: TGTGCCAGCACCGATGGGGGGGACAACTATGGCTACACCTTC. It is translated as CASTDGGDNYGYTF.

The V gene is TRBV11-2, the J gene TRBJ2-7; 7 bases align to TRBD1. The germline V gene encodes CDR1 SGHAT and CDR2 FQNNGV. With V trimmed by 2 bases and J by 5 bases, 12 bases remained unmatched. The CDR3 extends over 16 amino acids. CDR3 sequence: CASSLIIRQGRHEQYF. The CDR3, as DNA: TGTGCCAGCAGCTTAATAATTAGACAGGGTAGGCACGAGCAGTACTTC.

The chain recombines TRBV2 with TRBJ1-2; D is uncertain. The germline V gene has CDR1 SNHLY and CDR2 FYNNEI. V shed 6 bases and J shed 0 bases, with 8 bases lying between them. The CDR3 is 13 residues long. The chain's CDR3 is CASRSGPNYGYTF. CDR3 in DNA: TGTGCCAGCAGATCCGGACCTAACTATGGCTACACCTTC.

The V and J genes are TRBV27 and TRBJ2-5, with D possibly matching TRBD1 (5 bases). Germline-derived CDR1 and CDR2 are MNHEY and SMNVEV (reference sequence). The CDR3 is 14 residues long. The ends were cut back, 2 bases at V and 5 bases at J, with 12 bases in the middle. Here the CDR3 DNA reads TGTGCCAGCAGTTTAGTAGGGGTACGGGAGACCCAGTACTTC. It is translated as CASSLVGVRETQYF.

The chain recombines TRBV29-1 with TRBJ2-1; TRBD2 is a possible D gene (5 bases). This CDR3 spans 14 amino acids. The V end lost 7 bases, the J end lost 0 bases, and 13 bases lay between the germline ends. Per germline, CDR1 SQVTM and CDR2 ANQGSEA. The CDR3 sequence: CSASSRSSYNEQFF. The CDR3, as DNA: TGCAGCGCCTCTAGCCGGAGCTCCTACAATGAGCAGTTCTTC.

The chain is built from TRBV4-3 and TRBJ2-1; D is unresolved. The CDR3 is 15 amino acids. Trimming took 1 base from V and 0 from J, leaving 7 bases between them. Germline V CDR1 and CDR2: LGHNA, YSLEER. CDR3 protein: CASSQVRSSYNEQFF. The CDR3 DNA follows: TGCGCCAGCAGCCAAGTGCGGAGCTCCTACAATGAGCAGTTCTTC.

CDR3 loop: CASSFPRLASYNEQFF. The CDR3 DNA reads as TGTGCCAGCAGCTTCCCTCGACTAGCCTCCTACAATGAGCAGTTCTTC. V usage is TRBV5-4 and J usage is TRBJ2-1; TRBD2 matches 7 bases. CDR3 length: 16 amino acids. The V gene's germline CDR1 is SGHNT and CDR2 YYREEE (reference sequence). Trimming took 2 bases from V and 0 from J; bases not matched to a gene: 5.

The chain carries TRBV5-1 and TRBJ1-4, with D possibly TRBD1 on 6 matching bases. Germline CDR1 reads SGHRS; CDR2 reads YFSETQ. This CDR3 comprises 12 residues. V was cut by 8 bases and J by 8 bases, with 13 bases left in between. The DNA for the CDR3 is TGCGCCAGTGGGGACATACAGGAAAAACTGTTTTTT. Amino acid sequence: CASGDIQEKLFF. The full variable domain, in which reference TRBV5-1 and TRBJ1-4 provide the parts outside the CDR3, is KAGVTQTPRYLIKTRGQQVTLSCSPISGHRSVSWYQQTPGQGLQFLFEYFSETQRNKGNFPGRFSGRQFSNSRSEMNVSTLELGDSALYLCASGDIQEKLFFGSGTQLSVL.

This sequence joins TRBV11-2 and TRBJ2-7; 8 bases agree with TRBD1. The V gene end was trimmed by 6 bases and the J gene end by 6 bases; junction bases not matched to a gene: 4. The CDR3 covers 12 residues. The germline CDR1 and CDR2 sequences are SGHAT and FQNNGV. The CDR3 reads CASSSTGGEQYF. The CDR3 nucleotides read TGTGCCAGCAGTTCTACAGGGGGCGAGCAGTACTTC.

The V call is TRBV4-1, the J call TRBJ2-2, with D possibly matching TRBD1 (6 bases). The germline V gene has CDR1 MGHRA and CDR2 YSYEKL. The CDR3 loop spans 15 amino acids. V lost 0 bases and J 2 bases, leaving 7 bases between the germline ends. CDR3 loop: CASSQDGTNTGELFF. The CDR3 DNA reads TGCGCCAGCAGCCAAGATGGGACAAACACCGGGGAGCTGTTTTTT.

The chain joins TRBV5-6 to TRBJ2-7; TRBD2 matches at 12 bases. The V and J ends lost 1 base and 4 bases, in that order; junction bases with no gene match: 3. There are 15 residues in the CDR3. The germline V gene has CDR1 SGHDT and CDR2 YYEEEE. CDR3 sequence: CASSLRLAGEYEQYF. In nucleotides, the CDR3 is TGTGCCAGCAGCTTGAGACTAGCGGGAGAGTACGAGCAGTACTTC.

The CDR3 bases are TGTGCCAGCAGCTTGGGGGGCGCGAACACTGAAGCTTTCTTT. Translating gives CASSLGGANTEAFF. The chain joins TRBV5-6 to TRBJ1-1; TRBD1 might be the D (5 bases). This CDR3 has 14 residues. Germline V gene lookup returns CDR1 SGHDT and CDR2 YYEEEE. The ends were cut back, 0 bases at V and 1 base at J, with 7 bases in the middle.